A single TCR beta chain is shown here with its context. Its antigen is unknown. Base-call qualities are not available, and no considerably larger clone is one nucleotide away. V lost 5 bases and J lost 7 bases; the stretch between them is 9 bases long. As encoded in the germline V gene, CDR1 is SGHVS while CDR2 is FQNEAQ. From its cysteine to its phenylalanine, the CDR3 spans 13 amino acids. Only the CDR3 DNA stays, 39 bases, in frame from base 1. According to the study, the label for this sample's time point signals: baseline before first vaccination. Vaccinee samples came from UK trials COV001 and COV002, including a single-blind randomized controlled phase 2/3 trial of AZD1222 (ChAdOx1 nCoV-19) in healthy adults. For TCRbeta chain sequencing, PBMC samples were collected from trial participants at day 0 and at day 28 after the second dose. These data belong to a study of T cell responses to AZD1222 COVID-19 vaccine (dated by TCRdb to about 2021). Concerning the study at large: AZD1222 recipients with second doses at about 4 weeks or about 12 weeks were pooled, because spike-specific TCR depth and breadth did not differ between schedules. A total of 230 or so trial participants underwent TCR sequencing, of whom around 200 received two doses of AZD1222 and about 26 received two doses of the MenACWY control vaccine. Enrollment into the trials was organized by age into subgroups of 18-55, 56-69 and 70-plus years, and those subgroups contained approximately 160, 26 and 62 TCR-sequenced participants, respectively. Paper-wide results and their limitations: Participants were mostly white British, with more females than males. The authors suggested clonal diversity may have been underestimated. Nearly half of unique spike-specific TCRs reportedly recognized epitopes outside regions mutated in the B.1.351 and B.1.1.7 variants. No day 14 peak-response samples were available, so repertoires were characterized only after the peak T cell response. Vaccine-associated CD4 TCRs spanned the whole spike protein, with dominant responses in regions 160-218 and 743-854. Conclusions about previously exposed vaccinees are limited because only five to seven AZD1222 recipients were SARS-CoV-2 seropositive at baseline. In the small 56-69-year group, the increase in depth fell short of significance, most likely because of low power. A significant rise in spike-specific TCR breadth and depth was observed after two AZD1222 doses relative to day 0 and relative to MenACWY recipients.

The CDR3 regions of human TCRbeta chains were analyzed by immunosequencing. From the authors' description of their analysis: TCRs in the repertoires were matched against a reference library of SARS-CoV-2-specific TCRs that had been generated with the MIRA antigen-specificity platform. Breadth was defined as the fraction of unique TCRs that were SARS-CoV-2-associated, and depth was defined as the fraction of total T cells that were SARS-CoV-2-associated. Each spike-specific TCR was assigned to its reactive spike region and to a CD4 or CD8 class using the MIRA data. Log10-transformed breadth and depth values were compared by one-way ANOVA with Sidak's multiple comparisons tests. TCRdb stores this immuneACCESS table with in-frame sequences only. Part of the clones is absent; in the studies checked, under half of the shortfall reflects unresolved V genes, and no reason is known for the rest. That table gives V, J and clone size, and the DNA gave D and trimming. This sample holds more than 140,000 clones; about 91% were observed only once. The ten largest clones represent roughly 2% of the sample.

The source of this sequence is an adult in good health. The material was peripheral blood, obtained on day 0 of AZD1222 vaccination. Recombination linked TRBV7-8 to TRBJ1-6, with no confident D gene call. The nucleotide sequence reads TGTGCCAGCAGCATCCCGACGAATTCACCCCTCCACTTT. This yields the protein CASSIPTNSPLHF.